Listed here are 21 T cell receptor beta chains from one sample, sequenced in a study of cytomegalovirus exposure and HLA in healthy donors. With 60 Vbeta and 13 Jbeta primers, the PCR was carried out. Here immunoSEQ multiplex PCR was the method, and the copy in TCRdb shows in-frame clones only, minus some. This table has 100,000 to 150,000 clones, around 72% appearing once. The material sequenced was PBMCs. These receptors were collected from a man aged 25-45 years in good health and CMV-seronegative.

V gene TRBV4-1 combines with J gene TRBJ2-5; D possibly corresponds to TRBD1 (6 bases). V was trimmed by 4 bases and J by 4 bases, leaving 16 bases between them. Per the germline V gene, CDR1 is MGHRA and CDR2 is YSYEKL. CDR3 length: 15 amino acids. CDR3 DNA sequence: TGCGCCAGCAGCCCTCGCTCTGTCAGGGGAGAGACCCAGTACTTC. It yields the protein CASSPRSVRGETQYF.

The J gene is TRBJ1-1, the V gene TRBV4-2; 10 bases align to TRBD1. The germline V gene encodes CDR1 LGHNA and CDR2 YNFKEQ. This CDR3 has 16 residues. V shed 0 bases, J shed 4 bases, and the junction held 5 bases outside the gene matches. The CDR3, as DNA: TGTGCCAGCAGCCAAGAGGGGACAGGGGTGGGCACTGAAGCTTTCTTT. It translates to CASSQEGTGVGTEAFF.

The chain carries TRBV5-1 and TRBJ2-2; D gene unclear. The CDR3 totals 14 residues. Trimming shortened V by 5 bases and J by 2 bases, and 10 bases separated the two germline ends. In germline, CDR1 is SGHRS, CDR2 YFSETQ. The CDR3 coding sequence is TGCGCCAGCAGGGCGAGAGGAAACACCGGGGAGCTGTTTTTT. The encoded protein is CASRARGNTGELFF. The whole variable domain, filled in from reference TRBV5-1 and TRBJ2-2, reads KAGVTQTPRYLIKTRGQQVTLSCSPISGHRSVSWYQQTPGQGLQFLFEYFSETQRNKGNFPGRFSGRQFSNSRSEMNVSTLELGDSALYLCASRARGNTGELFFGEGSRLTVL.

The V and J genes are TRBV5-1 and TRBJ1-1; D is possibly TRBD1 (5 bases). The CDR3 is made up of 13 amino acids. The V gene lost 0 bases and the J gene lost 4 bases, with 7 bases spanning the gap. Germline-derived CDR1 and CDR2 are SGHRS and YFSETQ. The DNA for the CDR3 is TGCGCCAGCAGCTTGGGGGGCTTCACTGAAGCTTTCTTT. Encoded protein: CASSLGGFTEAFF.

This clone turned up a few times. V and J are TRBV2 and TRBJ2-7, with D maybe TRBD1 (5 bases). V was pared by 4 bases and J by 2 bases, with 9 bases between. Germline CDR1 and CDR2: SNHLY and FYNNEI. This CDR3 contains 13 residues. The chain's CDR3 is CASSGAGPYEQYF. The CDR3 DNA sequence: TGTGCCAGCAGTGGCGCAGGGCCCTACGAGCAGTACTTC.

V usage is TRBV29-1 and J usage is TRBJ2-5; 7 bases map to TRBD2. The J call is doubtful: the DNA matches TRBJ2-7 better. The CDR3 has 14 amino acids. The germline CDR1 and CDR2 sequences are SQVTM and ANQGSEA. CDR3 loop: CSVESGTISYEQYF. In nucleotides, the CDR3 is TGCAGCGTTGAATCCGGGACTATCTCCTACGAGCAGTACTTC.

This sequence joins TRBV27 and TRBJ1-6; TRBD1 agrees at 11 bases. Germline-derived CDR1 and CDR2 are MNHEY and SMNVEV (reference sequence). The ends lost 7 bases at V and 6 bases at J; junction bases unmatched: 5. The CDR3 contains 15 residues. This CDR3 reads CASTDGQGANSPLHF. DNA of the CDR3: TGTGCCAGCACCGATGGACAGGGGGCTAATTCACCCCTCCACTTT.

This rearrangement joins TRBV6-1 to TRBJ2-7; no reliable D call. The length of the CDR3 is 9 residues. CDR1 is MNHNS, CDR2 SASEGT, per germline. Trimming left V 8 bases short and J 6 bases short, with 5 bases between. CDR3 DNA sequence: TGTGCCAGCGGCCCCGAGCAGTACTTC. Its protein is CASGPEQYF.

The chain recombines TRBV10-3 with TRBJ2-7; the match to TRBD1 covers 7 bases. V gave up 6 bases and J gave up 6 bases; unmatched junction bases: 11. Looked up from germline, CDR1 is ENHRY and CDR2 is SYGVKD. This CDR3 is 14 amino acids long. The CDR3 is CAIRGSGQVGEQYF. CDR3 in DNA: TGTGCCATCAGGGGGAGCGGACAGGTGGGCGAGCAGTACTTC.

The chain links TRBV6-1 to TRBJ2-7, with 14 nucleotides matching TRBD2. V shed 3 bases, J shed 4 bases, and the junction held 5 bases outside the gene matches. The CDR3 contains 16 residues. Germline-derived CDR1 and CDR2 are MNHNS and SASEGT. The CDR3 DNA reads TGTGCCAGCAGTGAGGGACTAGCGGGGGCCCTTTACGAGCAGTACTTC. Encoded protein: CASSEGLAGALYEQYF.

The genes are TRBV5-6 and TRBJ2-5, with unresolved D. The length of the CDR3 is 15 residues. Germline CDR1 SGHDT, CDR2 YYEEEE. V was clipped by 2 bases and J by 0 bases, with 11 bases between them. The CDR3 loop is CASSFKSEYQETQYF. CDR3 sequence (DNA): TGTGCCAGCAGCTTCAAGTCGGAGTACCAAGAGACCCAGTACTTC.

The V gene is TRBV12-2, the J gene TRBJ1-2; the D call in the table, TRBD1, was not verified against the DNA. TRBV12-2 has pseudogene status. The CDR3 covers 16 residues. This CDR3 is CASRLERTGRSYGYTF. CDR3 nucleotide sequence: TGTGCAAGTCGCTTAGAGCGGACAGGGAGAAGCTATGGCTACACCTTC.

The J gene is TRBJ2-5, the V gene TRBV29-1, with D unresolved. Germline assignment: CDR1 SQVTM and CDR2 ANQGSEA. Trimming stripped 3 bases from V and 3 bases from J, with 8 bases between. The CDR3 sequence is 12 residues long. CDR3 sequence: CSVELVKETQYF. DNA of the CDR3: TGCAGCGTTGAGTTAGTAAAAGAGACCCAGTACTTC.

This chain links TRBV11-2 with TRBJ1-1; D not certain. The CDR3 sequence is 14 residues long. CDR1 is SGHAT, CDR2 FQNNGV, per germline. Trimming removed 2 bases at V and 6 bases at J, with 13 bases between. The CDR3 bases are TGTGCCAGCAGCTTAATAGTCACGGACTCTGAAGCTTTCTTT. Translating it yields CASSLIVTDSEAFF.

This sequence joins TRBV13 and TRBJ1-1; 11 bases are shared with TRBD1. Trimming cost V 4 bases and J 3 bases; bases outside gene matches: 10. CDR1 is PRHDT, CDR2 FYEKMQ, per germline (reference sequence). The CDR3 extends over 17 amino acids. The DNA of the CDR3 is TGTGCCAGCAGCTGGCCCGGACAGGGGGCTTATGACACTGAAGCTTTCTTT. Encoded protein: CASSWPGQGAYDTEAFF.

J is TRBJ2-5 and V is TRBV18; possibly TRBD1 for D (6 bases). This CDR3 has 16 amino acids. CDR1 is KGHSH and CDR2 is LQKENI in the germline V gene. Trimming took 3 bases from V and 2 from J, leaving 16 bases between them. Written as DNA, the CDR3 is TGTGCCAGCTCACCGATTATCGGGACACTTCAAGAGACCCAGTACTTC. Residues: CASSPIIGTLQETQYF.

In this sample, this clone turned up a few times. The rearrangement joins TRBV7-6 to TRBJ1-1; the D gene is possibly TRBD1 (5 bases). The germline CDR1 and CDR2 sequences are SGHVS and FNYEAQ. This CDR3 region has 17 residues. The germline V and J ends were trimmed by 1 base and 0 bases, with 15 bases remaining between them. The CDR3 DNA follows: TGTGCCAGCAGCTTAGTCCGGCCAGGGAAGATGAACACTGAAGCTTTCTTT. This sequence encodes CASSLVRPGKMNTEAFF.

Here the CDR3 reads CSVEDQAGETQYF. In DNA form, the CDR3 reads TGCAGCGTTGAAGACCAGGCTGGAGAGACCCAGTACTTC. The chain combines TRBV29-1 with TRBJ2-5; no reliable D call. V was trimmed by 0 bases and J by 4 bases, leaving 9 bases between them. The CDR3 length is 13 residues. Germline CDR1 is SQVTM and CDR2 is ANQGSEA.

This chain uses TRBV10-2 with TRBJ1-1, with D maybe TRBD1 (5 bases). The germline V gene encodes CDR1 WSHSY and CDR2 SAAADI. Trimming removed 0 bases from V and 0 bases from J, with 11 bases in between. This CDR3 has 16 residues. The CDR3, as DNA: TGCGCCAGCAGTGAGTCGCAAGGACATCTGAACACTGAAGCTTTCTTT. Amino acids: CASSESQGHLNTEAFF.

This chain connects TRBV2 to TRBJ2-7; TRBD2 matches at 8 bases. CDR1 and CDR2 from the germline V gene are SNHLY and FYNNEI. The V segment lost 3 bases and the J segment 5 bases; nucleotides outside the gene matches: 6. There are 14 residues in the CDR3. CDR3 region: CASSDPGGAHEQYF. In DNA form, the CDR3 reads TGTGCCAGCAGTGACCCCGGGGGGGCCCACGAGCAGTACTTC.

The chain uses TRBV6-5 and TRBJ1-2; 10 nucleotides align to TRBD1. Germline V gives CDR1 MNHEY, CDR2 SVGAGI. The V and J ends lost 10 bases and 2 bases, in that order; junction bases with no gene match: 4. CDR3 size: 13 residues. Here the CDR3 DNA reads TGTGCCATCGGACAGGGGGTGAACTATGGCTACACCTTC. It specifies CAIGQGVNYGYTF.